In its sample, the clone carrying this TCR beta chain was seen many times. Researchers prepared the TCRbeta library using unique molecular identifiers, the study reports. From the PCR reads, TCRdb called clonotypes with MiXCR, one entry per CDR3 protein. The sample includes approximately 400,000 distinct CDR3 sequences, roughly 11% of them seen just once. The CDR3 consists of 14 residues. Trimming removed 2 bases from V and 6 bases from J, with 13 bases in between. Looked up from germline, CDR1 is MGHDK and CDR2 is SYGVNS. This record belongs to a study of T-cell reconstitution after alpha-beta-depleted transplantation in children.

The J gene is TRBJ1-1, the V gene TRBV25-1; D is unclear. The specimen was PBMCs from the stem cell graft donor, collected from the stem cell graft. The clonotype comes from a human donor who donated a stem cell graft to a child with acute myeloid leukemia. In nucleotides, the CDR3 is TGTGCCAGCAGTGAAAGTATCGGCTACGCTGAAGCTTTCTTT. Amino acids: CASSESIGYAEAFF. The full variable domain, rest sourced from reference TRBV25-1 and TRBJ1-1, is EADIYQTPRYLVIGTGKKITLECSQTMGHDKMYWYQQDPGMELHLIHYSYGVNSTEKGDLSSESTVSRIRTEHFPLTLESARPSHTSQYLCASSESIGYAEAFFGQGTRLTVV.